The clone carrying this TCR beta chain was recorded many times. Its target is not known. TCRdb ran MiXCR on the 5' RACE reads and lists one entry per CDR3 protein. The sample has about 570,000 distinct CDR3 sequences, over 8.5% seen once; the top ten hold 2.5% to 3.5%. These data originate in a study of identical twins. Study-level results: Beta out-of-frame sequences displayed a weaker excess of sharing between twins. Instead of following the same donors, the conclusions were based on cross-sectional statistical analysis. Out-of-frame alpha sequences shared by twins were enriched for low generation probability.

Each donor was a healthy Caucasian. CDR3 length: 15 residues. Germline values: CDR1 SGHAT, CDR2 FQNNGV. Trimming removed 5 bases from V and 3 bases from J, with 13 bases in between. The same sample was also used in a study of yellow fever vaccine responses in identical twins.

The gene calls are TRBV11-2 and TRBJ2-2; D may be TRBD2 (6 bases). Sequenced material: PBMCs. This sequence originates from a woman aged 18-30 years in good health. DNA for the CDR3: TGTGCCAGCAGCGAAAATAGCGGTTACACCGGGGAGCTGTTTTTT. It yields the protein CASSENSGYTGELFF.